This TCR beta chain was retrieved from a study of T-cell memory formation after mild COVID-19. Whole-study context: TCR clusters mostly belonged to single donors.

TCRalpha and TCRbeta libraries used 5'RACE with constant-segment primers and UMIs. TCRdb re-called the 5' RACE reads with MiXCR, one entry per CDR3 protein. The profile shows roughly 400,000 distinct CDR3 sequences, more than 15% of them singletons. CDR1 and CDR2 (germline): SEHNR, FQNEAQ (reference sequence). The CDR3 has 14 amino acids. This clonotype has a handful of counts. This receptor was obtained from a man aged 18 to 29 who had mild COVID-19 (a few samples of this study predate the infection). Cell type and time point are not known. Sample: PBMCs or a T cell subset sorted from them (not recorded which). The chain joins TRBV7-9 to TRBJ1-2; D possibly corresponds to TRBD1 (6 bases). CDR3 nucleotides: TGTGCAACGGACGGTGTCCGGGGACATTCTGGCTACACCTTC. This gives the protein CATDGVRGHSGYTF.